What follows are 8 T cell receptor beta chains derived from one specimen sequenced in a study of glioma-infiltrating T cells. The iRepertoire nested amplicon-rescue multiplex PCR amplified TCR alpha and beta CDR3s from RNA. One entry per CDR3 protein results from TCRdb running MiXCR on the multiplex PCR reads. This sample has around 180,000 distinct CDR3 sequences, with around 42% found just once. Material for sequencing was glioma tissue, nonneoplastic brain tissue, or PBMCs (not recorded which). The receptors were gathered from a human donor with low-grade glioma or glioblastoma, undergoing nonglioma brain surgery, or in good health (not recorded which).

This clonotype has only a few counts. The chain recombines TRBV19 with TRBJ2-1, with 8 bases aligning to TRBD1. This CDR3 region has 14 residues. Germline CDR1 reads LNHDA; CDR2 reads SQIVND (reference sequence). The V gene end was trimmed by 1 base and the J gene end by 8 bases; junction bases not matched to a gene: 4. Written as DNA, the CDR3 is TGTGCCAGTAGTATAGTGTGGACAGGGTATGAGCAGTTCTTC. Its translation: CASSIVWTGYEQFF.

In regard to this clonotype: This may stem from a read error, because a much larger clone lies one nucleotide away. The chain combines TRBV29-1 with TRBJ1-1; D gene uncertain. This CDR3 is built from 11 residues. The germline CDR1 and CDR2 sequences are SQVTM and ANQGSEA. The V end lost 3 bases, the J end lost 6 bases, and 8 bases lay between the germline ends. DNA of the CDR3: TGCAGCGTTGATGTTTTCGCTGAAGCTTTCTTT. It translates to CSVDVFAEAFF.

Details on this clonotype: At one of its ends the junction is not consistent with the germline gene, which may arise from a read error. The genes are TRBV6-6 and TRBJ2-7; 8 bases align to TRBD2. CDR3 length: 16 residues. Per the germline V gene, CDR1 is MNHNY and CDR2 is SVGAGI (reference sequence). The CDR3 DNA sequence: TGTGCCAGCAGTTACGGACCCATGACTAGCGACAATGAGCTGTACTTC. Translated, it gives CASSYGPMTSDNELYF.

About this clonotype: A much larger clone is a single base away; this may be a read error. The genes are TRBV28 and TRBJ1-2, with no clear D. Germline loops: CDR1 MDHEN, CDR2 SYDVKM. The CDR3 is 11 amino acids. Trimming took off 5 bases at V and 6 bases at J, with 7 bases between the two ends. The CDR3 DNA reads TGTGCCAGCAGTGCACTTCATGGCTACACCTTC. This codes for CASSALHGYTF.

The chain employs TRBV12-3 or TRBV12-4 and TRBJ2-5; 7 bases fit TRBD2. The junction had 10 bases not matched to a gene; V was cut back by 5 bases and J by 1 base. This CDR3 spans 16 amino acids. The DNA of the CDR3 is TGTGCCAGCAGTGCCCCTCTAGCGGACCCCCAAGAGACCCAGTACTTC. Translating it yields CASSAPLADPQETQYF.

Ten or more counts support this clonotype. DNA for the CDR3: TGTGCCACCAGCAGGGGACTAGCGGGAGCCCGTGGCACCGGGGAGCTGTTTTTT. Amino acid sequence: CATSRGLAGARGTGELFF. The chain uses TRBV15 and TRBJ2-2, with TRBD2 identical over 14 bases. Trimming cost V 3 bases and J 4 bases; bases outside gene matches: 7. Germline V lookup: CDR1 LNHNV, CDR2 YYDKDF (reference sequence). The CDR3 totals 18 residues.

This clonotype was counted many times. V is TRBV2 and J is TRBJ1-2; TRBD1 might be the D (6 bases). The germline V gene has CDR1 SNHLY and CDR2 FYNNEI. The CDR3 spans 13 residues. The ends were cut back, 6 bases at V and 5 bases at J, with 13 bases in the middle. In DNA, the CDR3 is TGTGCCAGCAGAGGGCAGGGGACTTATGGCTACACCTTC. This codes for CASRGQGTYGYTF. The complete variable domain, with remaining parts taken from reference TRBV2 and TRBJ1-2, reads EPEVTQTPSHQVTQMGQEVILRCVPISNHLYFYWYRQILGQKVEFLVSFYNNEISEKSEIFDDQFSVERPDGSNFTLKIRSTKLEDSAMYFCASRGQGTYGYTFGSGTRLTVV.

With respect to this clonotype: This clone may be a read error of a much larger clone one base away. The genes are TRBV28 and TRBJ2-3; tentative D call: TRBD2 (6 bases). This CDR3 has 12 amino acids. The V end was cut by 7 bases, the J end by 6 bases, with 11 bases between. Looked up from germline, CDR1 is MDHEN and CDR2 is SYDVKM. The CDR3 loop reads CASTRSGDTQYF. The CDR3 DNA is TGTGCCAGCACCCGCAGCGGGGATACGCAGTATTTT. Combining the CDR3 with reference TRBV28 and TRBJ2-3 gives the whole variable domain DVKVTQSSRYLVKRTGEKVFLECVQDMDHENMFWYRQDPGLGLRLIYFSYDVKMKEKGDIPEGYSVSREKKERFSLILESASTNQTSMYLCASTRSGDTQYFGPGTRLTVL.